These 29 T cell receptor beta chains originate from one sample sequenced in a study of early T cells in non-severe SARS-CoV-2 infection. TCRdb reprocessed the 5' RACE reads via MiXCR and lists one record per CDR3 protein. The sample lists around 53,000 distinct CDR3 sequences, over 7.5% occurring once. Material: whole blood. These receptors all stem from an adult who was a healthcare worker with PCR-confirmed SARS-CoV-2 infection or an uninfected control (not recorded which).

This clonotype turned up a few times. The rearrangement uses TRBV29-1 and TRBJ1-1; no definite D call. Per the germline V gene, CDR1 is SQVTM and CDR2 is ANQGSEA. The V end was cut by 6 bases, the J end by 5 bases, with 10 bases between. This CDR3 is built from 11 residues. CDR3 protein: CSVAPQTEAFF. CDR3 sequence (DNA): TGCAGCGTGGCCCCACAGACTGAAGCTTTCTTT.

The chain carries TRBV7-9 and TRBJ2-7; unclear D gene. Germline V gene sequence: CDR1 SEHNR, CDR2 FQNEAQ (reference sequence). The CDR3 covers 14 residues. Deletions cut 1 base from V and 3 bases from J, with 10 bases between. The CDR3: CASSLGPGGYEQYF. The CDR3 DNA reads TGTGCCAGCAGCTTAGGTCCAGGCGGCTACGAGCAGTACTTC.

As regards this clonotype: Given a much more abundant clone one base away, this may be a read error. This chain joins TRBV5-5 and TRBJ2-7; unclear D gene. Per the germline V gene, CDR1 is SGHKS and CDR2 is YYEKEE (reference sequence). The CDR3 extends over 12 amino acids. Here the CDR3 DNA reads TGTGCCCGCAGCTCGAACAGCTACGAGCAGTACTTC. It yields the protein CARSSNSYEQYF.

This clonotype was detected many times. This chain links TRBV6-1 with TRBJ2-1; 10 bases align to TRBD2. The V gene end was trimmed by 2 bases and the J gene end by 6 bases; junction bases not matched to a gene: 4. Germline values: CDR1 MNHNS, CDR2 SASEGT. This CDR3 has 15 residues. The DNA of the CDR3 is TGTGCCAGCAGTGAACAACTAGCGGGAAGCAATGAGCAGTTCTTC. This translates into CASSEQLAGSNEQFF.

This clonotype turned up a few times. The rearrangement links TRBV4-1 to TRBJ2-7; D not certain. CDR1 and CDR2 from the germline V gene are MGHRA and YSYEKL. The germline V and J ends were trimmed by 6 bases and 6 bases, with 18 bases remaining between them. This CDR3 comprises 14 residues. The CDR3 sequence: CASSSGAARAEQYF. The CDR3 DNA sequence: TGCGCCAGCAGTTCGGGCGCAGCAAGGGCCGAGCAGTACTTC.

V and J are TRBV4-1 and TRBJ1-1, with a tentative D call TRBD1 (6 bases). V lost 0 bases and J 3 bases, leaving 14 bases between the germline ends. The germline V gene has CDR1 MGHRA and CDR2 YSYEKL. The CDR3 consists of 16 residues. Here the CDR3 DNA reads TGCGCCAGCAGCCAAGATGGGGGCAGGCGACACACTGAAGCTTTCTTT. Amino acid sequence: CASSQDGGRRHTEAFF.

The genes are TRBV27 and TRBJ2-7; D is perhaps TRBD2 (6 bases). The CDR3 runs 14 residues. V shed 2 bases and J shed 7 bases, with 15 bases lying between them. The germline gives CDR1 MNHEY, CDR2 SMNVEV (reference sequence). The CDR3 sequence is CASSLGLALGEQYF. In nucleotides, the CDR3 is TGTGCCAGCAGTTTAGGTCTAGCGTTGGGGGAGCAGTACTTC.

Comment on this clonotype: This may be a read error: a much more frequent sequence differs by one nucleotide. The genes are TRBV4-1 and TRBJ2-3; D may be TRBD2 (5 bases). V was cut by 4 bases and J by 2 bases, with 13 bases left in between. The CDR3 has 15 residues. Per germline, CDR1 MGHRA and CDR2 YSYEKL. CDR3 region: CASSPAARNTDTQYF. For the CDR3, the DNA is TGCGCCAGCAGCCCAGCGGCCCGGAACACAGATACGCAGTATTTT.

In its sample, this clonotype was seen many times. This rearrangement joins TRBV13 to TRBJ2-7; D is ambiguous. This CDR3 contains 15 residues. Trimming took off 0 bases at V and 3 bases at J, with 12 bases between the two ends. CDR1 and CDR2 (germline): PRHDT, FYEKMQ (reference sequence). The CDR3 DNA reads TGTGCCAGCAGCTTAGGGGACCGCCGCCGCTACGAGCAGTACTTC. Residues: CASSLGDRRRYEQYF.

This clonotype was counted at least ten times. The chain uses TRBV20-1 and TRBJ2-4; D gene unclear. This CDR3 has 15 amino acids. V was trimmed by 1 base and J by 0 bases, leaving 10 bases between them. Per germline, CDR1 DFQATT and CDR2 SNEGSKA (reference sequence). The CDR3 sequence: CSARGRSLAKNIQYF. The CDR3 DNA reads as TGCAGTGCTAGAGGGAGATCTCTAGCCAAAAACATTCAGTACTTC.

This clonotype was picked up many times. CDR3 bases: TGTGCCAGCAGCCAAGCGTCCTTGCCCCAGTACTTC. Protein: CASSQASLPQYF. V usage is TRBV3-1 and J usage is TRBJ2-5; D gene unclear. CDR3 length equals 12 residues. V dropped 1 base and J dropped 9 bases, with 9 bases sitting between them. The germline CDR1 and CDR2 sequences are LGHDT and YNNKEL (reference sequence).

This clonotype was seen more than once but under ten times. V usage is TRBV20-1 and J usage is TRBJ2-7, with a tentative D call TRBD2 (6 bases). Germline V gene sequence: CDR1 DFQATT, CDR2 SNEGSKA (reference sequence). V lost 0 bases, J lost 4 bases, and 13 bases lay in between. The CDR3 runs 14 residues. The CDR3 bases are TGCAGTGCTAGAGATGGCAAGACTAGTTACGAGCAGTACTTC. It codes for CSARDGKTSYEQYF.

This clonotype was seen ten or more times. V gene TRBV27 combines with J gene TRBJ1-1; D gene ambiguous. The CDR3 totals 15 residues. Germline V gene lookup returns CDR1 MNHEY and CDR2 SMNVEV (reference sequence). Trimming pared 3 bases from V and 0 bases from J, leaving 11 bases between. For the CDR3, the DNA is TGTGCCAGCAGTTTTAGTGGAAACTTGAACACTGAAGCTTTCTTT. This encodes CASSFSGNLNTEAFF.

The chain uses TRBV4-1 and TRBJ2-3; D is possibly TRBD1 or TRBD2 (5 bases each). In germline, CDR1 is MGHRA, CDR2 YSYEKL. The CDR3 length is 14 residues. V lost 6 bases and J 2 bases, leaving 12 bases between the germline ends. The CDR3 sequence is CASSGGSSTDTQYF. For the CDR3, the DNA is TGCGCCAGCAGTGGGGGTAGCTCCACAGATACGCAGTATTTT.

This clonotype appeared many times. The chain recombines TRBV27 with TRBJ2-7; 9 nucleotides match TRBD1. This CDR3 region has 15 residues. CDR1 is MNHEY, CDR2 SMNVEV, per germline (reference sequence). V lost 4 bases and J lost 6; bases outside the gene matches: 10. The CDR3 here is CASSWDRALSSEQYF. CDR3 nucleotides: TGTGCCAGCAGTTGGGACAGGGCACTTTCGAGCGAGCAGTACTTC.

This clonotype was observed many times. The chain combines TRBV6-5 with TRBJ1-1; D ambiguous. CDR3 length: 12 amino acids. The ends were cut back, 8 bases at V and 6 bases at J, with 13 bases in the middle. CDR1 is MNHEY, CDR2 SVGAGI, per germline. CDR3 sequence reads: CASGIEGSEAFF. The CDR3 nucleotides read TGTGCCAGCGGAATCGAAGGATCTGAAGCTTTCTTT.

There are many counts of this clonotype. The chain is built from TRBV15 and TRBJ2-6, with D unclear. The CDR3 is made up of 15 amino acids. V lost 0 bases and J 0 bases, leaving 3 bases between the germline ends. Germline V CDR1 and CDR2: LNHNV, YYDKDF (reference sequence). The CDR3 region is CATSRDNSGANVLTF. CDR3 DNA sequence: TGTGCCACCAGCAGAGACAACTCTGGGGCCAACGTCCTGACTTTC.

This clonotype was seen only a few times. V and J are TRBV6-6 and TRBJ2-3; D ambiguous. Trimming stripped 0 bases from V and 0 bases from J, with 4 bases between. CDR3 size: 14 residues. Germline V gene data show CDR1 as MNHNY and CDR2 as SVGAGI (reference sequence). The DNA for the CDR3 is TGTGCCAGCAGTTACTCGTGGAGCACAGATACGCAGTATTTT. It is translated as CASSYSWSTDTQYF.

This clonotype appeared many times. The V gene is TRBV30, the J gene TRBJ2-3; possible D gene TRBD2, 6 bases. Trimming removed 7 bases from V and 7 bases from J, with 12 bases in between. The CDR3 has 11 amino acids. Germline V gene lookup returns CDR1 GTSNPN and CDR2 SVGIG (reference sequence). The CDR3 reads CASPGGYTQYF. Written as DNA, the CDR3 is TGTGCCTCCCCTGGAGGGTATACGCAGTATTTT.

This chain links TRBV20-1 with TRBJ2-5; D is uncertain. V lost 2 bases and J lost 2, with 6 bases in between. Germline loops: CDR1 DFQATT, CDR2 SNEGSKA (reference sequence). There are 12 residues in the CDR3. CDR3: CSARQTQETQYF. The CDR3 DNA reads as TGCAGTGCTAGACAGACGCAAGAGACCCAGTACTTC.

This clonotype came up many times. The rearrangement uses TRBV11-1 and TRBJ2-3; 10 nucleotides agree with TRBD1. J was trimmed by 6 bases and V by 5 bases; bases with no gene match: 14. CDR3 length: 17 amino acids. CDR1 and CDR2 from the germline V gene are SGHAT and FQDESV (reference sequence). The CDR3 loop reads CASSRSDRGLLIDTQYF. In DNA, the CDR3 is TGTGCCAGCAGCCGATCTGACAGGGGGCTTTTGATCGATACGCAGTATTTT.

The gene calls are TRBV20-1 and TRBJ2-5; TRBD2 is a possible D gene (6 bases). CDR1 DFQATT and CDR2 SNEGSKA come from the germline V gene (reference sequence). The V end lost 4 bases, the J end lost 4 bases, and 13 bases lay between the germline ends. The CDR3 length is 13 residues. This CDR3 is CSAISGGVETQYF. CDR3 bases: TGCAGTGCTATATCTGGCGGGGTAGAGACCCAGTACTTC.

This rearrangement joins TRBV6-6 to TRBJ1-1; TRBD1 agrees at 8 bases. From germline, CDR1 is MNHNY and CDR2 SVGAGI (reference sequence). The CDR3 totals 14 residues. The ends lost 6 bases at V and 6 bases at J; junction bases unmatched: 9. The CDR3 DNA reads TGTGCCAGCAGACCTGGACAGGGTGCCGCTGAAGCTTTCTTT. This sequence encodes CASRPGQGAAEAFF.

In this sample, this clonotype turned up many times. The chain links TRBV11-3 to TRBJ1-1; 8 positions match TRBD1. The V gene's germline CDR1 is SGHNT and CDR2 YENEEA. After removal of 5 bases from V and 5 bases from J, the junction contained 7 bases not matched to a gene. This CDR3 contains 14 residues. The CDR3 DNA reads as TGTGCCAGCAGCGTGACAGGGGTTGAGACTGAAGCTTTCTTT. It is translated as CASSVTGVETEAFF.

In this sample, this clonotype turned up a few times. This chain links TRBV20-1 with TRBJ2-7; 9 bases map to TRBD2. This CDR3 spans 15 amino acids. Germline assignment: CDR1 DFQATT and CDR2 SNEGSKA (reference sequence). The junction had 11 bases not matched to a gene; V was cut back by 4 bases and J by 4 bases. CDR3 in DNA: TGCAGTGCTACAGGAGGGGCTAGCGGGAATTACGAGCAGTACTTC. Amino acids: CSATGGASGNYEQYF.

The rearrangement joins TRBV18 to TRBJ2-7; weak D call: TRBD2 (6 bases). The germline V gene encodes CDR1 KGHSH and CDR2 LQKENI. The CDR3 runs to 14 residues. V lost 4 bases and J 2 bases, leaving 12 bases between the germline ends. Written as DNA, the CDR3 is TGTGCCAGCTCACGTGCGGGAAAAACCTACGAGCAGTACTTC. Translated: CASSRAGKTYEQYF. Looking up the rest from reference TRBV18 and TRBJ2-7 gives the full variable domain: NAGVMQNPRHLVRRRGQEARLRCSPMKGHSHVYWYRQLPEEGLKFMVYLQKENIIDESGMPKERFSAEFPKEGPSILRIQQVVRGDSAAYFCASSRAGKTYEQYFGPGTRLTVT.

This clonotype was counted many times. The V gene is TRBV3-1, the J gene TRBJ1-2; 8 nucleotides align to TRBD1. CDR3 length: 15 residues. The J segment lost 1 base and the V segment lost 4 bases, leaving 5 bases of the junction unmatched. Germline loops: CDR1 LGHDT, CDR2 YNNKEL (reference sequence). The CDR3, as DNA: TGTGCCAGCAGCCCCCGGACAGGGCTTAACTATGGCTACACCTTC. Its translation is CASSPRTGLNYGYTF.

This clonotype showed up many times. The chain has TRBV6-5 and TRBJ1-2, with D perhaps TRBD1 (5 bases). Between the trimmed V and J ends, which lost 2 bases and 0 bases, there was a span of 13 bases. CDR1 is MNHEY and CDR2 is SVGAGI in the germline V gene. The CDR3 length is 16 residues. The CDR3, as DNA: TGTGCCAGCAGTTACCTGGGACCCGAGACTAACTATGGCTACACCTTC. Translation gives CASSYLGPETNYGYTF.

This clonotype was seen ten or more times. This chain joins TRBV3-1 and TRBJ2-2; a weak D match, TRBD2 (6 bases). The V and J ends lost 3 bases and 5 bases respectively, with 19 bases between them. Germline V gene data show CDR1 as LGHDT and CDR2 as YNNKEL (reference sequence). This CDR3 has 17 amino acids. As DNA, the CDR3 is TGTGCCAGCAGCCACGCGCGCGGAGGGTACCGTACCGGGGAGCTGTTTTTT. This codes for CASSHARGGYRTGELFF.